This TCR beta chain was retrieved from a study of response to subunit inactivated influenza vaccine. General study results and limits: New T cells are recruited in small numbers by each seasonal influenza vaccination, according to the authors' suggestion.

TCRdb recomputed calls from the RT-PCR reads with MiXCR, one row per CDR3 protein. The sample includes approximately 530,000 distinct CDR3 sequences, over 10% seen only once; the top ten take less than 15%. Per germline, CDR1 DFQATT and CDR2 SNEGSKA (reference sequence). Trimming pared 3 bases from V and 9 bases from J, leaving 12 bases between. The CDR3 extends over 12 amino acids. A note on this clonotype: The antigen is unknown.

This chain links TRBV20-1 with TRBJ1-5; D is undetermined. This receptor was identified in a man in his fifties or sixties who received an inactivated influenza vaccine. The sample here was PBMCs from blood, taken more than 35 days after vaccination. CDR3 region: CSASSGIGPQHF. CDR3 coding DNA: TGCAGTGCTAGTTCCGGGATAGGGCCCCAGCATTTT.